The clone carrying this T cell receptor (beta chain) was counted a few times. The source of the sample is a study of molecular identifiers for immune sequencing clone quantification. Between the trimmed V and J ends, which lost 2 bases and 3 bases, there was a span of 11 bases. The CDR3 has 15 residues. Germline V gene lookup returns CDR1 MDHEN and CDR2 SYDVKM. TCRdb reprocessed the PCR reads via MiXCR and lists one record per CDR3 protein. The sample carries fewer than 350,000 distinct CDR3 sequences, about a quarter recorded once. The clonotype was recovered from a human donor in good health. Some libraries in this study had Jurkat cell RNA spiked in. Sequences were obtained from naive CD8+ T cells from blood, with Jurkat cell RNA spiked in. As for subset: FACS-sorted CD8+CD4-CCR7+CD45RA+ naive T cells. The chain has TRBV28 and TRBJ1-5; the D is unclear. The DNA of the CDR3 is TGTGCCAGCAGTTTAAGGCCCATAGTCAATCAGCCCCAGCATTTT. This gives the protein CASSLRPIVNQPQHF.